This T cell receptor (beta chain) originates from a study of early T cells in non-severe SARS-CoV-2 infection. Study-level background: The authors sequenced bulk RNA from unsorted whole blood, leaving chains unpaired. Study findings and constraints: Matches to VDJdb favored anti-spike CD8 responses and missed private and CD4 specificities.

This clonotype was picked up many times. Its specificity is unknown. Unique molecular identifiers were added to individual cDNA molecules. One entry per CDR3 protein results from TCRdb running MiXCR on the 5' RACE reads. Among 50,000 to 60,000 distinct CDR3 sequences listed, about 6.2% were seen once. Material for sequencing was whole blood. This clonotype was obtained from an adult who was a healthcare worker with PCR-confirmed SARS-CoV-2 infection or an uninfected control (not recorded which).

The CDR3 loop reads CASRGQGGTNTEAFF. The CDR3 DNA is TGTGCCAGCAGGGGACAGGGAGGGACGAACACTGAAGCTTTCTTT. This sequence joins TRBV6-6 and TRBJ1-1, with TRBD1 matching over 9 bases. The ends lost 6 bases at V and 1 base at J; junction bases unmatched: 6. CDR3 size: 15 residues. The germline gives CDR1 MNHNY, CDR2 SVGAGI (reference sequence).